This T cell receptor (beta chain) is from a study of T-cell reconstitution after alpha-beta-depleted transplantation in children. Germline assignment: CDR1 SQVTM and CDR2 ANQGSEA. This CDR3 is built from 13 residues. V was pared by 5 bases and J by 4 bases, with 12 bases between. As it was prepared, the TCRbeta library received unique molecular identifiers. One entry per CDR3 protein, called by TCRdb with MiXCR from the PCR reads. This repertoire shows 450,000 to 600,000 distinct CDR3 sequences, 30% to 35% found once; its top ten account for approximately 2.3%. The chain employs TRBV29-1 and TRBJ1-5, with D perhaps TRBD1 (6 bases). Sequenced material: PBMCs from the stem cell graft donor, taken from the stem cell graft. The receptor was isolated from a human donor who donated a stem cell graft to a child with aplastic anemia. The chain's CDR3 is CSVRGESNQPQHF. The CDR3 DNA reads TGCAGCGTTAGGGGGGAGTCAAATCAGCCCCAGCATTTT.